A few counts support the clone carrying this T cell receptor beta chain. Antigen unknown. CD45RO negativity and positive selection for CCR7 defined naive CD8 cells, a population that excluded terminally differentiated effector memory CD45RA+ cells. This entry is derived from a study of shared clonotypes between healthy human individuals. Study-level results: Clonotypes that were shared across several donors made up around 5% of naive CD4 clonotypes.

This CDR3 has 11 residues. 200 to 250 ng DNA, tens of thousands of T cell genomes, went into each sorted-subset replicate PCR. Using immunoSEQ multiplex PCR, the repertoire was profiled, and TCRdb retains in-frame clones only, with some absent. Of about 700,000 clones listed, just over 90% are singletons. The sequencing input was naive CD8+ T cells sorted from blood. The clonotype was recovered from a man aged 25-40 years in good health. The rearrangement joins TRBV5-2 to TRBJ1-2. TRBV5-2 is given as a pseudogene. The CDR3 region is CAIRKTYGYTF. CDR3 DNA: TGTGCCATACGAAAGACCTATGGCTACACCTTC.